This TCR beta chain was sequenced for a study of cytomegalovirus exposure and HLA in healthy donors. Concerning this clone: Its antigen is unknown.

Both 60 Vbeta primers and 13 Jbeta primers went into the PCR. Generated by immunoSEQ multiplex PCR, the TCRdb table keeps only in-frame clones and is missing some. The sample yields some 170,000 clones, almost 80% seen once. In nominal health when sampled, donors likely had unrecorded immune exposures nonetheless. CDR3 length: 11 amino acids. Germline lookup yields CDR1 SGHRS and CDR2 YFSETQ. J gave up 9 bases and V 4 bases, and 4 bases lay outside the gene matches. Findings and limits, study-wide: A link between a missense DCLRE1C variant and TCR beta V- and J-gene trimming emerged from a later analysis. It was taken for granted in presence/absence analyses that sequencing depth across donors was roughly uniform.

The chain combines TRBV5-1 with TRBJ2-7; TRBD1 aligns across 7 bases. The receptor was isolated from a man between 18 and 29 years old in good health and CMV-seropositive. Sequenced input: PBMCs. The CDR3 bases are TGCGCCAGCAGCAGGGACAGTACGCAGTACTTC. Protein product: CASSRDSTQYF.